The 4 T cell receptor beta chains in this list originate from one sample, sequenced in a study of a mutant IDH1 vaccine in newly diagnosed glioma. Their target antigens are unknown. Some clones are missing from TCRdb's copy, which holds only in-frame ones; the method was immunoSEQ multiplex PCR. The sample includes 45,000 to 65,000 clones, about 81% of them seen just once. Time point reported: week 23, last vaccination. What each vaccine dose contained was 300 ug of mutant IDH1 20-mer peptide, accompanied by topical imiquimod. The sample here was PBMCs, taken from a glioma patient whose treatment included an IDH1 peptide vaccine. The receptors were gathered from a woman in her thirties or forties with glioma. Some clones in this sample may be carry-over from other donors' samples.

The chain couples TRBV7-8 to TRBJ1-1; tentatively, D is TRBD1 (5 bases). The CDR3 loop spans 14 amino acids. The ends were cut back, 2 bases at V and 1 base at J, with 8 bases in the middle. Per the germline V gene, CDR1 is SGHVS and CDR2 is FQNEAQ. CDR3 residues: CASSLLGGNTEAFF. The CDR3 DNA reads TGTGCCAGCAGCTTACTGGGGGGGAACACTGAAGCTTTCTTT. Looking up the rest from reference TRBV7-8 and TRBJ1-1 gives the full variable domain: GAGVSQSPRYKVAKRGQDVALRCDPISGHVSLFWYQQALGQGPEFLTYFQNEAQLDKSGLPSDRFFAERPEGSVSTLKIQRTQQEDSAVYLCASSLLGGNTEAFFGQGTRLTVV.

This chain connects TRBV6-6 to TRBJ2-2; perhaps TRBD1 as D (5 bases). V lost 3 bases and J 1 base, leaving 6 bases between the germline ends. This CDR3 region has 14 residues. The V gene's germline CDR1 is MNHNY and CDR2 SVGAGI (reference sequence). CDR3 in amino acids: CASSYTGNTGELFF. For the CDR3, the DNA is TGTGCCAGCAGTTATACAGGGAACACCGGGGAGCTGTTTTTT.

The chain combines TRBV2 with TRBJ1-6, with unresolved D. This CDR3 spans 13 amino acids. In germline, CDR1 is SNHLY, CDR2 FYNNEI. V lost 10 bases, J lost 3 bases, and 10 bases lay in between. As DNA, the CDR3 is TGTGCCACACGACCGAACTATAATTCACCCCTCCACTTT. It specifies CATRPNYNSPLHF. The variable domain in full, completed from reference TRBV2 and TRBJ1-6, reads EPEVTQTPSHQVTQMGQEVILRCVPISNHLYFYWYRQILGQKVEFLVSFYNNEISEKSEIFDDQFSVERPDGSNFTLKIRSTKLEDSAMYFCATRPNYNSPLHFGNGTRLTVT.

The genes are TRBV19 and TRBJ1-1; no clear D gene. The CDR3 runs 16 residues. Germline V CDR1 and CDR2: LNHDA, SQIVND (reference sequence). Trimming took off 7 bases at V and 0 bases at J, with 18 bases between the two ends. CDR3 DNA: TGTGCCAGTATGGGGATAGGCGCGGGTATGAACACTGAAGCTTTCTTT. Translating it yields CASMGIGAGMNTEAFF. Looking up the rest from reference TRBV19 and TRBJ1-1 gives the full variable domain: DGGITQSPKYLFRKEGQNVTLSCEQNLNHDAMYWYRQDPGQGLRLIYYSQIVNDFQKGDIAEGYSVSREKKESFPLTVTSAQKNPTAFYLCASMGIGAGMNTEAFFGQGTRLTVV.